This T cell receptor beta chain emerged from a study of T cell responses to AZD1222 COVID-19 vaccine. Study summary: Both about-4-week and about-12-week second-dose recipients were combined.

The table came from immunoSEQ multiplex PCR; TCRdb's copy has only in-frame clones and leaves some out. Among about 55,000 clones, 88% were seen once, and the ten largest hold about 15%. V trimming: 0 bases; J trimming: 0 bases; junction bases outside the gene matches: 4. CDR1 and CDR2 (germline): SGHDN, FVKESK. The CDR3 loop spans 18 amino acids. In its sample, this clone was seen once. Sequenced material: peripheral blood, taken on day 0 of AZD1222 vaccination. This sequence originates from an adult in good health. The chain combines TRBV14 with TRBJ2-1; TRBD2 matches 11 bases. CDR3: CASSQEGLAAYSYNEQFF. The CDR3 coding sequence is TGTGCCAGCAGCCAAGAGGGACTAGCGGCCTACTCCTACAATGAGCAGTTCTTC.